This T cell receptor (beta chain) was sequenced for a study of cytomegalovirus exposure and HLA in healthy donors. Overall study findings and caveats: In an earlier analysis, about 87% or about 30%: the productive usage of most TCR beta V segments.

PCR used 60 Vbeta primers and 13 Jbeta primers. Clones were sequenced by immunoSEQ multiplex PCR, and TCRdb holds only the in-frame ones, with some missing. The table shows around 150,000 clones, with 78% occurring only once. On this clone itself: Its antigen is unidentified.

Germline CDR1 SGHNT, CDR2 YYREEE (reference sequence). With 4 bases clipped from V and 4 bases from J, the junction kept 5 bases outside the gene matches. The length of the CDR3 is 14 residues. This receptor was taken from a male donor in good health and CMV-seronegative. This chain joins TRBV5-4 and TRBJ2-1; 7 bases align to TRBD1. Material for sequencing was PBMCs. The CDR3 DNA reads as TGTGCCAGCAGCCTTGGACAGGATTACAATGAGCAGTTCTTC. It yields the protein CASSLGQDYNEQFF.